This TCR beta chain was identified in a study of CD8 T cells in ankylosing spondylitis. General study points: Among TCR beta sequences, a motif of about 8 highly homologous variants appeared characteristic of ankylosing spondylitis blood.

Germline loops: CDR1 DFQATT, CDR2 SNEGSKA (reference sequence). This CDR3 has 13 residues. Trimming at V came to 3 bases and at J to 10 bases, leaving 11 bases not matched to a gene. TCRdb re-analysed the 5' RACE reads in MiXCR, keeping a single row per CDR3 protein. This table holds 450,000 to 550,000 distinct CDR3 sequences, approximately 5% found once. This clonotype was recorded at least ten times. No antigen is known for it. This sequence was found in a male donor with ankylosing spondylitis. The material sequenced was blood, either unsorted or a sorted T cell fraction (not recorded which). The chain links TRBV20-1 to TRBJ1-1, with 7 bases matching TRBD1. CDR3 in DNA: TGCAGTGCTAGGACTCGGGACAGAGTAAGAGCTTTCTTT. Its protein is CSARTRDRVRAFF.